The clone carrying this T cell receptor beta chain was counted at least ten times. Its antigen remains unidentified. This record belongs to a study of T cells in Graves' hyperthyroidism and ophthalmopathy. Overall study findings and caveats: Blood held most thyroid clonotypes expanded above 0.001 frequency.

Using RNA transcripts as the source, TCR beta CDR3 regions were amplified. When the TCR CDR3 underwent first-round RT-PCR, the HTBI primer set was used. Each CDR3 protein is one row after TCRdb ran MiXCR on the multiplex PCR reads. This table has around 420,000 distinct CDR3 sequences, around 13% appearing once. Trimming took 3 bases from V and 0 from J, leaving 11 bases between them. Germline V lookup: CDR1 ENHRY, CDR2 SYGVKD. This CDR3 comprises 15 residues. The study enrolled patients aged 18 to 65 with newly diagnosed hyperthyroidism of under 2 months' duration. Pregnant or lactating patients were excluded, as were those with uncontrolled infection or other autoimmune disease. Diagnosing involved the use of clinical symptoms, serum thyroxine and TRAb, thyroid ultrasound and orbital computed tomography.

The gene calls are TRBV10-3 and TRBJ1-1; D is uncertain. Sequencing used blood. The origin of this receptor is a woman between 18 and 30 years old with Graves' hyperthyroidism. The CDR3 coding sequence is TGTGCCATCAGTGAAGGGTCAGGTGTGAACACTGAAGCTTTCTTT. Translating gives CAISEGSGVNTEAFF.